Detailed here is one T cell receptor (beta chain). Its target is unknown. The data originate from a study of tumor and adjacent non-tumor tissue in lung cancer. Study-level background: There were roughly 11 adenocarcinoma, a couple of squamous cell carcinoma and 1 small cell lung cancer cases. The patients, approximately nine men and a few women, were roughly 31 to 80 with stage I to III disease.

The template was RNA from unsorted bulk tissue. Overall study results and limits: Shorter survival was associated with higher TCR diversity in tumors. TCR diversity was significantly greater in tumor than normal lung tissue.

The library came from three nested PCR rounds adapted from ARM-PCR protocols. TCRdb recomputed calls from the multiplex PCR reads with MiXCR, one row per CDR3 protein. The sample lists 95,000 to 150,000 distinct CDR3 sequences; about 66% were seen once. The clonotype comes from a man under 40 with non-small cell lung cancer. Input material: lung tumor tissue.

The CDR3 spells CATSDRQDINEKLFF. The DNA of the CDR3 is TGTGCCACCAGTGACCGACAGGACATTAATGAAAAACTGTTTTTT. V is TRBV24-1 and J is TRBJ1-4; a possible D gene is TRBD1 (6 bases). Per germline, CDR1 KGHDR and CDR2 SFDVKD. CDR3 length: 15 residues. Trimming stripped 4 bases from V and 4 bases from J, with 12 bases between.